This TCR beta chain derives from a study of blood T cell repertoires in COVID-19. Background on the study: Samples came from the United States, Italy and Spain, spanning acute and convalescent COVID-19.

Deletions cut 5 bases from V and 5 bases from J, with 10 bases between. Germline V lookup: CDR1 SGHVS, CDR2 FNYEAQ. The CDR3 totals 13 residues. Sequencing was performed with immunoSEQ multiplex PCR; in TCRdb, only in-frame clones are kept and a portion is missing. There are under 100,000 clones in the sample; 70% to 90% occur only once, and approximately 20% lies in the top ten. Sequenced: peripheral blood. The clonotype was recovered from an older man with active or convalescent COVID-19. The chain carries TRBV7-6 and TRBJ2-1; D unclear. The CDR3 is CASSNGPDNEQFF. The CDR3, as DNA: TGTGCCAGCAGCAATGGCCCTGACAATGAGCAGTTCTTC.